This T cell receptor (beta chain) is drawn from a study of T cells after yellow fever vaccination (dated by TCRdb to the late 2010s). Regarding the study in general: The SMART-Seq v4 Ultra Low Input RNA kit was used to prepare libraries from fractions with low cell numbers. To track T-cell clones before and after primary and booster YFV17D yellow fever vaccination, bulk TCR alpha and beta repertoires were sequenced longitudinally. Two healthy male donors, one aged 18 to 30 and one aged 30 to 40 years, made up the cohort. Blood samples were taken at several timepoints before and after primary and secondary immunization, and bulk PBMC replicates and cell subsets were isolated.

Synthesis of TCR cDNA relied on 5'RACE template switching, a step that introduced a universal primer site along with unique molecular identifiers. cDNA synthesis was primed from both the TCR alpha and TCR beta constant segments. Libraries were amplified in two PCR steps, with sample barcodes and sequencing adapters added in the second step. Sequencing of libraries was done on Illumina HiSeq 2500 (2x100 bp) or NovaSeq (2x150 bp). In the authors' own workflow: Reads were demultiplexed and collapsed into UMI consensus sequences with MIGEC, and V(D)J alignment was performed with MiXCR. Using edgeR on replicate PBMC samples, clonotypes were called vaccine-responding if FDR was below 0.01 and the log2 fold change was above 5 up to day 15. Each bulk clonotype received a CD4 or CD8 identity based on whether the sequenced CD4 or CD8 repertoire contained that clonotype at higher abundance. Clones were called with MiXCR by TCRdb after fastp trimmed the public reads at Q25, and only in-frame beta chains were retained. Identical CDR3 protein sequences are pooled into one entry, listed with their most common genes and DNA. These V and J calls originate from TCRdb's pipeline instead of the authors' own analysis. This sample is represented by 90,000 to 150,000 distinct CDR3 sequences; 6.5% to 9% of them were singletons. Clones ranked in the top ten supply approximately 2.7% of the sample.

This clonotype was seen ten or more times. The target of this receptor is not known. Nothing much larger sits one base from this clone, and base qualities are not available. Sample treatment or condition, as interpreted from the label and publication: live attenuated yellow fever vaccine strain. A standard Ficoll-Paque protocol was used to isolate PBMCs from peripheral blood. Dynabeads CD4 and CD8 positive selection kits were used to isolate the CD4 and CD8 T-cell fractions. TriZol was used to extract RNA from bulk PBMCs, CD4 and CD8 fractions, and dextramer-positive and dextramer-negative fractions. Trimming removed 0 bases from V and 0 bases from J; the gene matches leave 13 bases unexplained. The CDR3 runs 19 amino acids, cysteine and phenylalanine included. The retained sequence is limited to the CDR3, 57 bases, with the frame set at the first base. The CDR1 and CDR2 encoded by the germline V gene are LGHNA and YSLEER.

What the study reported, not specific to this receptor: Most clones expanded after primary vaccination (approximately 97% of CD4 and around 88% of CD8) were re-detected after the booster, suggesting that broad memory maintenance occurred. A small fraction of clonotypes appeared in both the CD4 and CD8 compartments, likely as a result of convergent recombination. The secondary T-cell response was found to be weaker but faster than the primary response, with a peak reached on day 5 rather than on day 15. Computational filtering was needed because FACS-sorted repertoires could contain abundant contaminating clonotypes from the bulk population. The study included only a couple of donors, which limits how far the findings can be generalized.

Recombination linked TRBV4-3 to TRBJ1-1; 7 nucleotides in the junction match TRBD1. The starting material was CD4+ T cells sorted from PBMCs, obtained more than 35 days after the first yellow fever vaccination. This TCR was sampled from a man aged 18 to 30 who received the YFV17D yellow fever vaccine. CDR3 protein: CASSQEWIRGRIMNTEAFF. Here is the DNA: TGCGCCAGCAGCCAAGAATGGATCAGGGGGAGGATAATGAACACTGAAGCTTTCTTT.